This TCR beta chain was recorded in a study of monozygotic twins with inflammatory bowel disease. For each CDR3 protein, TCRdb gives one entry from its re-call of the 5' RACE reads, without DNA. This sample contains around 220,000 distinct CDR3 sequences. This CDR3 is 14 amino acids long. Germline V gene sequence: CDR1 SGHDT, CDR2 YYEEEE. This receptor was obtained from a human donor with ulcerative colitis or Crohn's disease, or a healthy co-twin of an affected twin (not recorded which). This sequence joins TRBV5-6 and TRBJ1-3. The sequenced sample consisted of blood. The CDR3 region is CASSPSGSGNTIYF.